This is a list of T cell receptor beta chains from one sample in a study of human T cells and chemical hapten exposure. TCRdb called the RACE reads again in MiXCR, with one record for every CDR3 protein. The sample includes tens of thousands of distinct CDR3 sequences, roughly 8.5% of them seen just once. Sequenced here: whole blood, sampled in connection with sensitization to the hapten diphenylcyclopropenone (DPC). Receptors were obtained from a woman in her forties or fifties with alopecia areata. Some clones in this sample may be carry-over from other donors' samples. CDR3s include the opening cysteine and the closing phenylalanine or tryptophan.

>TRBV20-1
CSASGTLGQPQHF
>TRBV3-1
CASSFSAGSTDTQYF
>TRBV28
CASSRFSSNQPQHF
>TRBV13
CASSSKAYSPLHF
>TRBV11-3
CASSTGQGATQYF
>TRBV6-5
CATGAYGNTEAFF
>TRBV29-1
CSVSLRDTGEQFF
>TRBV28
CASSLEGGIIMTEAFF
>TRBV12-3/TRBV12-4
CASSLGTVYNEQFF
>TRBV29-1
CSVGGTQETQYF
>TRBV29-1
CSVEERAIVVSTDTQYF
>TRBV29-1
CSVDYRGGHEQFF
>TRBV18
CASSPDRPYTNQPQHF
>TRBV6-5
CAATGQGTGEQYF
>TRBV5-1
CASSRTGDYADTQYF
>TRBV13
CASSQGSEETQYF
>TRBV6-6
CASRGLGPGNQPQHF
>TRBV4-1
CASSQSFSYNEQFF
>TRBV10-3
CAISETGNAEAFF
>TRBV5-6
CASSLVQSYEQYF
>TRBV7-9
CASSTDSYEQYF
>TRBV29-1
CSVRGNTEAFF
>TRBV28
CASSSRDRAEQYF
>TRBV2
CASAGQITDTQYF
>TRBV5-4
CASSGQGLQSYEQYF
>TRBV4-3
CASSQAAGGSGANVLTF
>TRBV6-2/TRBV6-3
CASSWVRRNEKLFF
>TRBV7-9
CASSRDGAASTDTQYF
>TRBV6-5
CASSLRGSSYNEQFF
>TRBV7-9
CASSPGQQAFF
>TRBV12-3/TRBV12-4
CASRATDTQYF
>TRBV15
CATSSHSGQPQHF
>TRBV5-6
CASSLGRGLTEAFF